The entry that follows covers one T cell receptor (beta chain) sequence. Antigen unknown. CDR3 length: 13 residues. V was clipped by 6 bases and J by 1 base, with 8 bases between them. The germline V gene encodes CDR1 MNHEY and CDR2 SVGAGI. The entry originates in a study of siplizumab effects on memory and regulatory T cells. Study-level findings and limits: Roughly 75-95% of proliferating CD4+ or CD8+ clones lacked an assignable naive or memory phenotype. Siplizumab significantly brought down the alloreactive sequences that trace back to unstimulated CD4+ memory cells.

The data were produced by immunoSEQ multiplex PCR, yet TCRdb's version contains in-frame clones alone and is incomplete. The table includes over 85,000 clones, 80% to 95% detected once. Material: CD4+ T cells sorted from blood. This chain uses TRBV6-5 with TRBJ2-3; the D is unclear. This TCR was recovered from a human donor in good health. CDR3 amino acids: CASRNPGTDTQYF. The CDR3 DNA reads as TGTGCCAGCAGGAACCCAGGCACAGATACGCAGTATTTT.